This T cell receptor (beta chain) was recovered during a study of cytomegalovirus exposure and HLA in healthy donors. Study results and caveats: The authors later found most CMV-associated TCR beta chains appeared HLA-restricted.

This CDR3 is built from 15 residues. V lost 4 bases, J lost 6 bases, and 16 bases lay in between. Germline assignment: CDR1 SNHLY and CDR2 FYNNEI. In the case of this clone: Its target is not known.

With 60 Vbeta and 13 Jbeta primers, the PCR was carried out. Repertoires were generated with immunoSEQ multiplex PCR, while TCRdb's copy carries only in-frame clones and drops some. The sample includes 55,000 to 80,000 clones, about 72% of them seen just once. The sample comprised PBMCs. The source is a man aged 40-50 years in good health and CMV-seropositive. The rearrangement links TRBV2 to TRBJ1-5; a possible D gene is TRBD1 (5 bases). The DNA of the CDR3 is TGTGCCAGCAGTGGGGCTTTGTGGGGGGGTCAGCCCCAGCATTTT. Translation gives CASSGALWGGQPQHF.